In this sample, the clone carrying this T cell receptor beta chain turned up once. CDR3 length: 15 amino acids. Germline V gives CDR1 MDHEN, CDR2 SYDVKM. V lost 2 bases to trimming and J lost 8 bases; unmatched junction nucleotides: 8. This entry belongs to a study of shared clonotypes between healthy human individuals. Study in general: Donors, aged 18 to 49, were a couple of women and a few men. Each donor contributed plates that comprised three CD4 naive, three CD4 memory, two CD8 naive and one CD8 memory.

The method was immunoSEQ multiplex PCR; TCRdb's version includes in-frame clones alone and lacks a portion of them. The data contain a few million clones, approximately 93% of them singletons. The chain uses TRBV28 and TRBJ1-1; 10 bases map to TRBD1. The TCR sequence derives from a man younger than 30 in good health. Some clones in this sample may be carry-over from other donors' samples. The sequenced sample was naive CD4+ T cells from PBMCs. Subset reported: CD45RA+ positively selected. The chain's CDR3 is CASSLANGQGGEAFF. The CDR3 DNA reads TGTGCCAGCAGTTTAGCCAACGGACAGGGGGGAGAAGCTTTCTTT.